A single T cell receptor (beta chain) is shown here with its context. The source of the sample is a study of blood T cell repertoires in COVID-19. CDR1 and CDR2 (germline): SGHTA, FQGNSA. Trimming pared 1 base from V and 7 bases from J, leaving 7 bases between. CDR3 length: 13 amino acids. Recovery among Cohort 3 donors was established by two negative PCRs, clearance, or symptom resolution. Libraries were prepared by immunoSEQ multiplex PCR; TCRdb keeps only in-frame clonotypes and omits some of them. The sample carries 310,000 or so clones, roughly 89% recorded once. The V call is TRBV7-2, the J call TRBJ1-4; D is unclear. The specimen sequenced was PBMCs or T cells enriched from blood (not recorded which). This sequence originates from a woman younger than 35 who had recovered from COVID-19. CDR3 amino acids: CASSLGGLEKLFF. The DNA of the CDR3 is TGTGCCAGCAGCTTAGGAGGCCTTGAAAAACTGTTTTTT.